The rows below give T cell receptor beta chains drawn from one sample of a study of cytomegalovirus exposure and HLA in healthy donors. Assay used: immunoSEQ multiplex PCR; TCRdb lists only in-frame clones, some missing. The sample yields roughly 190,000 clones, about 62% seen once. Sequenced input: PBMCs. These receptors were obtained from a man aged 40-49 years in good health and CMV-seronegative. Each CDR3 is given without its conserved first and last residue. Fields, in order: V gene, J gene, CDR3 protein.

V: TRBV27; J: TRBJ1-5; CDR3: ASSSQGYSNQPQH
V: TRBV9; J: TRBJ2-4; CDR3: ASSAGLAGGDIQY
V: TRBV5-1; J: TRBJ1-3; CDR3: ASRPMEGLGNTIY
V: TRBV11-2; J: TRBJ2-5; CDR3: ASSLVPLAQETQY
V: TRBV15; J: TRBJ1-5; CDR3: ATSRQLQGSQPQH
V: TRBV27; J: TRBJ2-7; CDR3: ASKTVRGIYEQY
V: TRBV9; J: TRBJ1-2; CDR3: ASRPGQGTGGYT
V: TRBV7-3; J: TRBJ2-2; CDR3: ASSASTGELF
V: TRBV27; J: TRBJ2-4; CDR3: ASSPRTGLAKNIQY
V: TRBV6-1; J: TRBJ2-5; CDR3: AISESLRGGKETQY
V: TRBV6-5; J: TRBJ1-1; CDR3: ASRPSGYTEAF
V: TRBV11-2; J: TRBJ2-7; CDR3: ASSLDRAGYEQY
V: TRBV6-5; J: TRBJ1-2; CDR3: ASNPTGSGGYT
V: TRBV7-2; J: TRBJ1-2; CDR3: ASSRRGSTNYGYT
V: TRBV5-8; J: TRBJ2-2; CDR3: ASSQGQLNTGELF
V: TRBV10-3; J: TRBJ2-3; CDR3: AITASGGATDTQY
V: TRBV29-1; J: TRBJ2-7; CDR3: SVEDLAGGVY
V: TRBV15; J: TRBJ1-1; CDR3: ATSDTRDTEAF
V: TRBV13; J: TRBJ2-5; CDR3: ASSLWGTGGRTQY
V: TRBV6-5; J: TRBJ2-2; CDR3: ASSNSGTYRGELF
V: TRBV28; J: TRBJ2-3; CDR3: ASGRGGAGDTQY
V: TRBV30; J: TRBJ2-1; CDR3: AWSRNEQF
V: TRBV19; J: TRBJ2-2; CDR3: ASSPRDTNTGELF
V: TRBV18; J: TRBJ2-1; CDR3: ASSPQRDNEQF
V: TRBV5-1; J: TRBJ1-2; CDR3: ASSLDGGEYGYT
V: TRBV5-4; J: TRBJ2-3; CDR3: ASSHGPHGVIVTDTQY
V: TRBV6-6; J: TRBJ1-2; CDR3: ASKSLTGYGYT
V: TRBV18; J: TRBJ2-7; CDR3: ASSQDGGDEQY